The present T cell receptor beta chain was sequenced within a study of CD4 T cells in relation to SARS-CoV-2 and coronaviruses. The unexposed donors gave CD4+ T cells in about 2010-2019, prior to COVID-19. CD4+ T cells were isolated from the cells after around eleven days of culture. Germline assignment: CDR1 MNHEY and CDR2 SVGAGI. The CDR3 has 13 amino acids. Trimming removed 0 bases at V and 7 bases at J, with 7 bases between. Study findings and constraints: Samples before the pandemic and after infection were not matched within any donor.

Method: immunoSEQ multiplex PCR; TCRdb's copy keeps in-frame clones and lacks some. The top ten hold roughly 14% of the sample, which has 25,000 to 35,000 clones, 76% seen once. This clone has just a few counts. Its antigen is still unknown. Other nucleotide sequences in the sample specify the same CDR3. The clonotype comes from a human donor in good health. J is TRBJ1-5 and V is TRBV6-5; no definite D call. The sample consisted of CD4+ T cells from PBMCs, cultured in vitro. The CDR3 DNA is TGTGCCAGCAGTTACTCATTGGACCAGCCCCAGCATTTT. Its protein is CASSYSLDQPQHF.